Following are 19 T cell receptor beta chains from one sample sequenced in a study of Ad26.COV2.S vaccination and SARS-CoV-2 variants. Sequencing used immunoSEQ multiplex PCR; TCRdb keeps in-frame clones, though not all of them. The sample shows roughly 320,000 clones, over 80% of them seen only once. Specified treatment: 19 received Ad26.COV2.S at low or high dose, single or two shots; about 5 received placebo; per-sample allocation not given. The samples date from day 63 after the first vaccine or placebo injection. This material consisted of peripheral blood, taken in a trial of Ad26.COV2.S vaccine versus placebo. The receptors originated from a person between 18 and 65 years old who received the Ad26.COV2.S COVID-19 vaccine or a placebo.

This chain links TRBV7-8 with TRBJ1-4, with D possibly TRBD1 on 5 matching bases. Trimming pared 1 base from V and 0 bases from J, leaving 12 bases between. The germline gives CDR1 SGHVS, CDR2 FQNEAQ. This CDR3 is built from 17 residues. The CDR3 loop reads CASSLVWVGATNEKLFF. CDR3 DNA: TGTGCCAGCAGCTTAGTTTGGGTGGGGGCAACTAATGAAAAACTGTTTTTT.

This clone was counted once. The chain links TRBV3-1 (or the pseudogene TRBV3-2) to TRBJ1-1, with 8 bases lining up with TRBD1. J lost 1 base, V lost 6 bases, and 4 bases had no gene match. The CDR3 is 14 amino acids. Germline V gene data show CDR1 as LGHDT and CDR2 as YNNKEL (reference sequence). In DNA form, the CDR3 reads TGTGCCAGCAGTTTCGGACAGGGGAACACTGAAGCTTTCTTT. As protein: CASSFGQGNTEAFF.

The chain has TRBV7-9 and TRBJ2-1; 10 positions agree with TRBD2. V gave up 5 bases and J gave up 6 bases; unmatched junction bases: 7. Germline assignment: CDR1 SEHNR and CDR2 FQNEAQ (reference sequence). The CDR3 spans 15 residues. The DNA of the CDR3 is TGTGCCAGCAGCCGCACTAGCGGGACCACCAATGAGCAGTTCTTC. Translation: CASSRTSGTTNEQFF.

This chain joins TRBV4-2 and TRBJ2-4, with D unclear. This CDR3 contains 13 residues. Germline CDR1 reads LGHNA; CDR2 reads YNFKEQ. V gave up 0 bases and J gave up 4 bases, with 4 bases separating them. CDR3: CASSQDRKNIQYF. CDR3 nucleotide sequence: TGTGCCAGCAGCCAAGATAGGAAAAACATTCAGTACTTC.

The chain links TRBV24-1 to TRBJ2-2; TRBD2 matches 12 bases. The V gene's germline CDR1 is KGHDR and CDR2 SFDVKD. CDR3 size: 16 residues. J gave up 4 bases and V 2 bases, and 1 base lay outside the gene matches. CDR3 amino acids: CATSDWTSGVTGELFF. In nucleotides, the CDR3 is TGTGCCACCAGTGATTGGACTAGCGGGGTCACCGGGGAGCTGTTTTTT.

J is TRBJ2-2 and V is TRBV5-3, with D tentatively TRBD1 (6 bases). TRBV5-3 is an ORF for which the function is uncertain. The CDR3 totals 20 residues. Trimming took 0 bases from V and 0 from J, leaving 21 bases between them. The CDR3 bases are TGTGCCAGAAGCTTGGCTCTCGGACAGCTTGACTACCCGAACACCGGGGAGCTGTTTTTT. Protein product: CARSLALGQLDYPNTGELFF.

This clone has a single count. In the same sample, other DNA sequences code for this CDR3. V is TRBV24-1 and J is TRBJ2-3; 8 nucleotides line up with TRBD1. This CDR3 comprises 15 residues. V lost 3 bases and J lost 1; bases outside the gene matches: 2. CDR1 is KGHDR and CDR2 is SFDVKD in the germline V gene. CDR3 coding DNA: TGTGCCACCAGTGATCCGGGACAGGGCACAGATACGCAGTATTTT. This sequence encodes CATSDPGQGTDTQYF.

CDR3 sequence reads: CASSHLEVTVQETQYF. Written as DNA, the CDR3 is TGTGCCAGCAGCCACCTGGAGGTCACAGTCCAAGAGACCCAGTACTTC. The chain has TRBV3-1 (or the pseudogene TRBV3-2) and TRBJ2-5; TRBD2 might be the D (5 bases). The V gene's germline CDR1 is LGHDT and CDR2 YNNKEL (reference sequence). This CDR3 has 16 amino acids. Trimming took 3 bases from V and 1 from J, leaving 15 bases between them.

The V and J genes are TRBV7-9 and TRBJ1-1, with TRBD1 as a possible D gene (5 bases). V was trimmed by 2 bases and J by 4 bases, leaving 14 bases between them. The CDR3 runs 15 residues. The V gene's germline CDR1 is SEHNR and CDR2 FQNEAQ (reference sequence). CDR3: CASSLLGGEGTEAFF. The CDR3 region has the DNA TGTGCCAGCAGCTTATTGGGGGGAGAGGGCACTGAAGCTTTCTTT.

The chain carries TRBV25-1 and TRBJ2-2, with no clear D. The CDR3 length is 11 residues. V was cut by 4 bases and J by 6 bases, with 3 bases left in between. Germline lookup yields CDR1 MGHDK and CDR2 SYGVNS. The CDR3 coding sequence is TGTGCCAGCAGTGGGGCCGGGGAGCTGTTTTTT. Translated: CASSGAGELFF.

The chain uses TRBV3-1 (or the pseudogene TRBV3-2) and TRBJ2-3; D is perhaps TRBD1 or TRBD2 (5 bases each). V shed 3 bases and J shed 10 bases, with 20 bases lying between them. Germline assignment: CDR1 LGHDT and CDR2 YNNKEL (reference sequence). The CDR3 contains 15 residues. This CDR3 is CASSQSRDLWVPQYF. CDR3 DNA: TGTGCCAGCAGCCAGAGCCGGGACCTATGGGTTCCGCAGTATTTT.

The V gene is TRBV4-2, the J gene TRBJ1-3; no reliable D call. From germline, CDR1 is LGHNA and CDR2 YNFKEQ. Trimming took 3 bases from V and 14 from J, leaving 17 bases between them. The CDR3 sequence is 13 residues long. The CDR3: CASSQAQHFEVYF. The CDR3 coding sequence is TGTGCCAGCAGCCAGGCACAGCATTTTGAGGTATATTTT.

The gene calls are TRBV7-9 and TRBJ2-1; 14 bases line up with TRBD2. Trimming took 2 bases from V and 7 from J; bases not matched to a gene: 10. The CDR3 length is 18 residues. Germline V gene data show CDR1 as SEHNR and CDR2 as FQNEAQ (reference sequence). Here the CDR3 reads CASSLPPRLAGGQNEQFF. DNA for the CDR3: TGTGCCAGCAGCTTACCCCCTCGACTAGCGGGGGGGCAAAATGAGCAGTTCTTC.

The rearrangement uses TRBV30 and TRBJ1-1; D unresolved. CDR3 length: 15 amino acids. In germline, CDR1 is GTSNPN, CDR2 SVGIG (reference sequence). V was clipped by 0 bases and J by 6 bases, with 17 bases between them. In DNA, the CDR3 is TGTGCCTGGAGTGTACTTCCCGCCTCGATGGCTGAAGCTTTCTTT. Protein sequence: CAWSVLPASMAEAFF.

Only one count was recorded for this clone. CDR3 DNA: TGTGCCAGCGGGCGGGGGGAGGCCGAGCAGTACTTC. Residues: CASGRGEAEQYF. The chain carries TRBV25-1 and TRBJ2-7; 8 bases align to TRBD2. There are 12 residues in the CDR3. Germline loops: CDR1 MGHDK, CDR2 SYGVNS. Unmatched junction bases numbered 6, after V lost 8 bases and J lost 6 bases.

This clone was observed a few times. The gene calls are TRBV18 and TRBJ2-2, with no clear D. The CDR3 totals 15 residues. V was pared by 3 bases and J by 6 bases, with 14 bases between. CDR1 and CDR2 from the germline V gene are KGHSH and LQKENI. The CDR3 here is CASSPPVVIPGELFF. The CDR3 coding sequence is TGTGCCAGCTCACCCCCGGTTGTTATCCCCGGGGAGCTGTTTTTT. Full variable domain (outside the CDR3, taken from reference TRBV18 and TRBJ2-2): NAGVMQNPRHLVRRRGQEARLRCSPMKGHSHVYWYRQLPEEGLKFMVYLQKENIIDESGMPKERFSAEFPKEGPSILRIQQVVRGDSAAYFCASSPPVVIPGELFFGEGSRLTVL.

Comment on this clone: Within the sample, other DNA sequences also encode this same CDR3. The V call is TRBV19, the J call TRBJ1-2; D not certain. The ends were cut back, 1 base at V and 3 bases at J, with 6 bases in the middle. The CDR3 runs 13 residues. Germline V CDR1 and CDR2: LNHDA, SQIVND (reference sequence). The CDR3 nucleotides are TGTGCCAGTAGTATAGCGGTTGACTATGGCTACACCTTC. This translates into CASSIAVDYGYTF.

This clone has only a few counts. This chain joins TRBV7-9 and TRBJ1-1; no reliable D call. This CDR3 has 13 amino acids. Trimming cost V 4 bases and J 8 bases, with 14 bases left between them. Germline CDR1 reads SEHNR; CDR2 reads FQNEAQ (reference sequence). The CDR3 DNA sequence: TGTGCCAGCAGCTCCTCAGTTGGGGTAGAAGCTTTCTTT. This encodes CASSSSVGVEAFF.

For the CDR3, the DNA is TGTGCCAGCAGCTTACCAGGACATGGCTACACCTTC. It specifies CASSLPGHGYTF. The chain links TRBV7-9 to TRBJ1-2; D not resolved. The V end lost 2 bases, the J end lost 6 bases, and 7 bases lay between the germline ends. Germline CDR1 is SEHNR and CDR2 is FQNEAQ (reference sequence). This CDR3 contains 12 residues.